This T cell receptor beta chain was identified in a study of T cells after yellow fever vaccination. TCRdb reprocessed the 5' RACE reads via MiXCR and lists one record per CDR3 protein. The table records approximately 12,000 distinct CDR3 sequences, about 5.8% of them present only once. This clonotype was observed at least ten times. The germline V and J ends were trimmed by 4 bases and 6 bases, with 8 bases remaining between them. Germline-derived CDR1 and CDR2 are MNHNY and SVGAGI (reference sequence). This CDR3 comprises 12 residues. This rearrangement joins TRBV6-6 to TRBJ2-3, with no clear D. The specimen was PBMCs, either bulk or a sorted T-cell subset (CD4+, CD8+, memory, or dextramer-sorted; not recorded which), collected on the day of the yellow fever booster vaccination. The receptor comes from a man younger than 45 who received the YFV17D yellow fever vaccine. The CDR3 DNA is TGTGCCAGCAGTTCCAAAGCGGATACGCAGTATTTT. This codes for CASSSKADTQYF.